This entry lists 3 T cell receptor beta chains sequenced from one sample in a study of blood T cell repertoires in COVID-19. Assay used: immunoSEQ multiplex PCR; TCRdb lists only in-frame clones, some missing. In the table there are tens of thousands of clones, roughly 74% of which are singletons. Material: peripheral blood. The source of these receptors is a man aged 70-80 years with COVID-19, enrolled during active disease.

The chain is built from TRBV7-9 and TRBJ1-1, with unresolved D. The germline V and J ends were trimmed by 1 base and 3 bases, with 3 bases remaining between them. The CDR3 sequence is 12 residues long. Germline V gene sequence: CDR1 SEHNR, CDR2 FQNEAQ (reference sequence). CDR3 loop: CASSLVDTEAFF. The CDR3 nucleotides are TGTGCCAGCAGCTTAGTAGACACTGAAGCTTTCTTT. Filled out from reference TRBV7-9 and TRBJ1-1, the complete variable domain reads DTGVSQNPRHKITKRGQNVTFRCDPISEHNRLYWYRQTLGQGPEFLTYFQNEAQLEKSRLLSDRFSAERPKGSFSTLEIQRTEQGDSAMYLCASSLVDTEAFFGQGTRLTVV.

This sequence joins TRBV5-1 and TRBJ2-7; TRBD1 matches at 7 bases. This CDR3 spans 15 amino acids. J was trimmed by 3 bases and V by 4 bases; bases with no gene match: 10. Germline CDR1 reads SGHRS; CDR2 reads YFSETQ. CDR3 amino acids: CASSRSGTAIYEQYF. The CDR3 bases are TGCGCCAGCAGCCGGTCCGGGACAGCCATCTACGAGCAGTACTTC.

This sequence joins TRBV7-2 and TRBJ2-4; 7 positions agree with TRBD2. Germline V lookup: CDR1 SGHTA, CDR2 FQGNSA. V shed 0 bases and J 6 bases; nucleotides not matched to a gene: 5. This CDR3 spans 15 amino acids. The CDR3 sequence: CASSLASGGGNIQYF. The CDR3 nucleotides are TGTGCCAGCAGCTTAGCATCGGGAGGAGGAAACATTCAGTACTTC.